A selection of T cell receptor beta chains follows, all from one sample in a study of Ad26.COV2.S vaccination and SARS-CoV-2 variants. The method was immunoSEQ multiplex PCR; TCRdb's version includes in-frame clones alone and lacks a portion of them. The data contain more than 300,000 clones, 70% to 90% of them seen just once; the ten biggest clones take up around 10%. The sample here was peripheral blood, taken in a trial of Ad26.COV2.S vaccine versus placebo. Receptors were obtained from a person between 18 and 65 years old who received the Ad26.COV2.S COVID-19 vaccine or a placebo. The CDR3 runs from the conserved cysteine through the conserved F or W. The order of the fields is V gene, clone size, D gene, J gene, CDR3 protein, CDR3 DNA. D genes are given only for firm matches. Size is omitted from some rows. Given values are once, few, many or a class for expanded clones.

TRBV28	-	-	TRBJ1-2	CASSRGQSSYGYTF	TGTGCCAGCAGTCGCGGACAAAGCTCTTATGGCTACACCTTC
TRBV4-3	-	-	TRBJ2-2	CASSQDLDNTGELFF	TGCGCCAGCAGCCAAGATCTCGACAACACCGGGGAGCTGTTTTTT
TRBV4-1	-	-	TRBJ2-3	CASSQEIVGVQHTDTQYF	TGCGCCAGCAGCCAAGAGATTGTTGGGGTTCAACACACAGATACGCAGTATTTT
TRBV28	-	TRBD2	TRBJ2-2	CASSGAGEGTGELFF	TGTGCCAGCAGCGGTGCGGGAGAGGGAACCGGGGAGCTGTTTTTT
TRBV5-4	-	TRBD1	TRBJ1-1	CASSLLPGQGKWDTEAFF	TGTGCCAGCAGCTTGCTACCGGGACAGGGCAAATGGGACACTGAAGCTTTCTTT
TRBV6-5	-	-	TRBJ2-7	CASIQGTGSYEQYF	TGTGCCAGCATCCAAGGCACAGGGTCCTACGAGCAGTACTTC
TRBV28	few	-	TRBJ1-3	CASSLGSGNTIYF	TGTGCCAGCAGTTTGGGATCTGGAAACACCATATATTTT
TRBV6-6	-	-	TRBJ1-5	CASSPRVAQPQHF	TGTGCCAGCAGTCCCAGGGTCGCTCAGCCCCAGCATTTT
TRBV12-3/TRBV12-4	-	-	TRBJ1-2	CASSLTGLAGYTF	TGTGCCAGCAGTTTAACAGGGTTAGCGGGCTACACCTTC
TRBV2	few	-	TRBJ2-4	CASSDRLGPSLF	TGTGCCAGCAGTGACCGTCTGGGACCCTCACTCTTC
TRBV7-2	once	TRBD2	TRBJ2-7	CASSLAFGRGYEQYF	TGTGCCAGCAGCTTAGCGTTCGGGAGGGGTTACGAGCAGTACTTC
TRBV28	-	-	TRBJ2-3	CASSFAGSTQYF	TGTGCCAGCAGTTTCGCGGGATCTACGCAGTATTTT
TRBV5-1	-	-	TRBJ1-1	CASSSPGGTEAFF	TGCGCCAGCAGCTCCCCCGGGGGAACTGAAGCTTTCTTT
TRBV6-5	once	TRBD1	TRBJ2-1	CASSYSHGTGGLFF	TGTGCCAGCAGTTACTCACACGGGACAGGGGGTTTGTTCTTC
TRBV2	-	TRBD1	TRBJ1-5	CASKRTGYSNQPQHF	TGTGCCAGCAAGAGGACAGGATATAGCAATCAGCCCCAGCATTTT
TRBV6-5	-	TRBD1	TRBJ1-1	CASYAGGENTEAFF	TGTGCCAGCTACGCAGGGGGGGAGAACACTGAAGCTTTCTTT
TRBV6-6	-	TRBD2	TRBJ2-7	CASSRTGTSGYEQYF	TGTGCCAGCAGTCGGACCGGGACTAGCGGCTACGAGCAGTACTTC
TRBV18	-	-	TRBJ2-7	CASSSGDTGYSYEQYF	TGTGCCAGCTCATCTGGGGACACAGGCTACTCCTACGAGCAGTACTTC
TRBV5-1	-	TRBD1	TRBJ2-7	CASSLGGTGAYEQYF	TGCGCCAGCAGCTTGGGCGGGACAGGGGCCTACGAGCAGTACTTC
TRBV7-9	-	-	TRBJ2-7	CASSSDTSSYEQYF	TGTGCCAGCAGCTCCGATACATCCTCCTACGAGCAGTACTTC
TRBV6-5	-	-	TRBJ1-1	CASSRPGGTEAFF	TGTGCCAGCAGTCGACCAGGTGGGACTGAAGCTTTCTTT
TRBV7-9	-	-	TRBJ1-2	CASTPWGESNYGYTF	TGTGCCAGCACCCCGTGGGGGGAGAGTAACTATGGCTACACCTTC
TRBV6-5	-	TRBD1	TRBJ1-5	CASRDRSNQPQHF	TGTGCCAGCAGGGACAGGAGCAATCAGCCCCAGCATTTT
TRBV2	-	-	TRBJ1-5	CASNGQVVDQPQHF	TGTGCCAGCAATGGCCAGGTCGTGGATCAGCCCCAGCATTTT
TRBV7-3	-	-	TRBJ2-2	CASRPGGAETGELFF	TGTGCCAGCAGGCCCGGGGGCGCGGAAACCGGGGAGCTGTTTTTT
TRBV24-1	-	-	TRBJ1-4	CATRPIRGRDEKLFF	TGTGCCACTCGTCCGATCAGGGGACGGGATGAAAAACTGTTTTTT
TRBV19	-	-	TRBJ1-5	CASSIEAENQPQHF	TGTGCCAGTAGTATAGAGGCGGAGAATCAGCCCCAGCATTTT
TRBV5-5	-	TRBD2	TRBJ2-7	CASSFPGRGEQYF	TGTGCCAGCAGCTTCCCAGGGCGGGGGGAGCAGTACTTC
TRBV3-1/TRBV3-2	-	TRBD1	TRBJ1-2	CASSQVGQGDGYTF	TGTGCCAGCAGCCAAGTTGGCCAGGGGGATGGCTACACCTTC
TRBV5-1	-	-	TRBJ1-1	CASSLGGYEAFF	TGCGCCAGCAGCTTGGGGGGCTATGAAGCTTTCTTT
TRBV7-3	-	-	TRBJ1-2	CASSLGGGSMSYTF	TGTGCCAGCAGCTTAGGGGGCGGATCTATGAGCTACACCTTC
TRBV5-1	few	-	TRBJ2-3	CASNIGSISTDTQYF	TGCGCCAGCAATATAGGGTCAATTAGCACAGATACGCAGTATTTT
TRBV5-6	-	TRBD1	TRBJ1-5	CASSRGQGAGNQPQHF	TGTGCCAGCAGCCGGGGACAGGGGGCGGGGAATCAGCCCCAGCATTTT
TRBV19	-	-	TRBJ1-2	CASQKGGNNGYTF	TGTGCCAGCCAAAAGGGGGGTAACAATGGCTACACCTTC
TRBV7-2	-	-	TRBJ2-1	CASSYTSSYNEQFF	TGTGCCAGCAGCTACACTAGCTCCTACAATGAGCAGTTCTTC
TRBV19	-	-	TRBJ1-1	CASSISNPNTEAFF	TGTGCCAGTAGTATTAGCAATCCGAACACTGAAGCTTTCTTT
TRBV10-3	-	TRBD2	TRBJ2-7	CAITTSGEYLF	TGTGCCATCACAACTAGCGGGGAGTATCTTTTC
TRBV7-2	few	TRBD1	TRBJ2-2	CASSGRTGKHIGELFF	TGTGCCAGCAGCGGACGGACAGGGAAGCATATCGGGGAGCTGTTTTTT
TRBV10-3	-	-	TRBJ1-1	CAINDAGRRGTEAFF	TGTGCCATCAATGATGCGGGACGGAGAGGCACTGAAGCTTTCTTT
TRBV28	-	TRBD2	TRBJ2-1	CASRSGLAALNEQFF	TGTGCCAGCAGGTCGGGACTAGCGGCTTTGAATGAGCAGTTCTTC
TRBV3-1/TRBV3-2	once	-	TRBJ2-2	CASKLLAGAGGTGELFF	TGTGCCAGCAAACTACTCGCCGGGGCCGGGGGCACCGGGGAGCTGTTTTTT
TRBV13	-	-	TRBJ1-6	CASSLGRTPPYNSPLHF	TGTGCCAGCAGCCTCGGACGTACACCCCCCTATAATTCACCCCTCCACTTT
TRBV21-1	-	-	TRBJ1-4	CASIPYPTGGNEKLFF	TGTGCCAGCATCCCATACCCGACAGGGGGAAATGAAAAACTGTTTTTT
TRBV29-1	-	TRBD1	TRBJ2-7	CSVLSGQVNEQYF	TGCAGCGTTCTTTCGGGACAGGTCAACGAGCAGTACTTC
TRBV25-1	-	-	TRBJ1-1	CASFGQPNTEAFF	TGTGCCAGCTTTGGACAGCCGAACACTGAAGCTTTCTTT
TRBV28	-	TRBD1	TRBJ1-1	CASSSGGEGNTEAFF	TGTGCCAGCAGTTCAGGGGGCGAGGGGAACACTGAAGCTTTCTTT
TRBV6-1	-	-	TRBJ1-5	CASSEATGEQPQHF	TGTGCCAGCAGTGAAGCGACCGGGGAACAGCCCCAGCATTTT
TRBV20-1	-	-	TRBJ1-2	CSASPGYTF	TGCAGTGCTAGTCCGGGCTACACCTTC
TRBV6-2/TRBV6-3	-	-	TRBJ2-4	CASSRERIQYF	TGTGCCAGCAGTAGGGAGAGGATTCAGTACTTC
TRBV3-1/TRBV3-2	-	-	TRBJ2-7	CASSQDRLANVEQYF	TGTGCCAGCAGCCAAGATCGGCTAGCAAACGTCGAGCAGTACTTC
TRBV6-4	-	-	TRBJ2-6	CASSASFQGGSGANVLTF	TGTGCCAGCAGTGCTTCGTTCCAGGGGGGCTCTGGGGCCAACGTCCTGACTTTC
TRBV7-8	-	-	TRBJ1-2	CASTISTPGRGYTF	TGTGCCAGCACTATATCAACCCCCGGGAGGGGGTACACCTTC
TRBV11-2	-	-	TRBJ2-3	CASSSGASSTDTQYF	TGTGCCAGCAGCTCGGGGGCCTCTAGCACAGATACGCAGTATTTT
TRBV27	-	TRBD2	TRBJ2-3	CASTSGLAVPPDTQYF	TGTGCCAGCACCTCAGGACTAGCGGTCCCCCCGGATACGCAGTATTTT
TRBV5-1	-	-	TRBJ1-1	CASSLEGASQNTEAFF	TGCGCCAGCAGCTTGGAAGGGGCCAGCCAGAACACTGAAGCTTTCTTT
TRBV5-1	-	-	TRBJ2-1	CASSPPGTHNEQFF	TGCGCCAGCAGCCCCCCGGGGACTCATAATGAGCAGTTCTTC